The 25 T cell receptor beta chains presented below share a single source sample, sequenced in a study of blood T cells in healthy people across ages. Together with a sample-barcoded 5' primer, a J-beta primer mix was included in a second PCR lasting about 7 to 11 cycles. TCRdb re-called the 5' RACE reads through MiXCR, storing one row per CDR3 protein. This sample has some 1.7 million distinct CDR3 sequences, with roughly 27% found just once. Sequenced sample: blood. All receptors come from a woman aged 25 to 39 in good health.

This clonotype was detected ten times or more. The CDR3 loop is CASSEAAVNHREQFF. Written as DNA, the CDR3 is TGCGCCAGCAGTGAGGCGGCAGTAAATCATCGTGAGCAGTTCTTC. This chain links TRBV10-2 with TRBJ2-1; D gene unclear. From germline, CDR1 is WSHSY and CDR2 SAAADI. The CDR3 contains 15 residues. V lost 2 bases and J 9 bases, leaving 17 bases between the germline ends.

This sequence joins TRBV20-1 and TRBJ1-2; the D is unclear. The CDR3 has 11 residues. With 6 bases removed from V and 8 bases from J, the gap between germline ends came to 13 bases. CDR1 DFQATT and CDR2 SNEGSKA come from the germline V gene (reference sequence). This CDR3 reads CSARSSRGYTF. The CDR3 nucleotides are TGCAGTGCCAGGTCGTCGAGGGGCTACACCTTC.

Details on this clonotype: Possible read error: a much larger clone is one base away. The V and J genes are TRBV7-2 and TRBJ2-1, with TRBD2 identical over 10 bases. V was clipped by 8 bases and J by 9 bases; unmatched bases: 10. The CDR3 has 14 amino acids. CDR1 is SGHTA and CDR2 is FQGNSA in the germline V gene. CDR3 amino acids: CASVPGLASPEQFF. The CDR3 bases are TGTGCCAGCGTACCGGGACTAGCGAGCCCTGAGCAGTTCTTC. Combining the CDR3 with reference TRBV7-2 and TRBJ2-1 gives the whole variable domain GAGVSQSPSNKVTEKGKDVELRCDPISGHTALYWYRQSLGQGLEFLIYFQGNSAPDKSGLPSDRFSAERTGGSVSTLTIQRTQQEDSAVYLCASVPGLASPEQFFGPGTRLTVL.

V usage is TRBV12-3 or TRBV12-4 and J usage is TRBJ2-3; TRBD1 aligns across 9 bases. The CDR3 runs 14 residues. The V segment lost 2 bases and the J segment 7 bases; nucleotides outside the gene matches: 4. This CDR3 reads CASSLTDRGNTQYF. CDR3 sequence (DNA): TGTGCCAGCAGTTTAACGGACAGGGGAAATACGCAGTATTTT.

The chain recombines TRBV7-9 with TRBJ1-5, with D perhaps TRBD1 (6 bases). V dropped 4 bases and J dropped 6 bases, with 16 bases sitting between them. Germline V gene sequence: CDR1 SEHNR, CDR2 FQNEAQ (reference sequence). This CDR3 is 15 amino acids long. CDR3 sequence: CASSSAGGGSQPQHF. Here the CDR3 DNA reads TGTGCCAGCAGCTCCGCCGGGGGGGGCTCTCAGCCCCAGCATTTT. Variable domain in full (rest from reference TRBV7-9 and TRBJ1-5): DTGVSQNPRHKITKRGQNVTFRCDPISEHNRLYWYRQTLGQGPEFLTYFQNEAQLEKSRLLSDRFSAERPKGSFSTLEIQRTEQGDSAMYLCASSSAGGGSQPQHFGDGTRLSIL.

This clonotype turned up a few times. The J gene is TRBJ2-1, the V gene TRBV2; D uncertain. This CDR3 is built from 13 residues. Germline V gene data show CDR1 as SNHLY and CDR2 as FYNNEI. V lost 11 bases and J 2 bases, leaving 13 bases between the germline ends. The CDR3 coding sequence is TGTGCCTGCCGGGCGAGAACCTACAATGAGCAGTTCTTC. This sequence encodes CACRARTYNEQFF.

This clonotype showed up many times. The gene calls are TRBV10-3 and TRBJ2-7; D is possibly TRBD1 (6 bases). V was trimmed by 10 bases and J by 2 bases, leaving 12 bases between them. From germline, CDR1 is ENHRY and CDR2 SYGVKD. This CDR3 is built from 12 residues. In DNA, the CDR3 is TGTGCCACCGGACAGAACACCTACGAGCAGTACTTC. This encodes CATGQNTYEQYF.

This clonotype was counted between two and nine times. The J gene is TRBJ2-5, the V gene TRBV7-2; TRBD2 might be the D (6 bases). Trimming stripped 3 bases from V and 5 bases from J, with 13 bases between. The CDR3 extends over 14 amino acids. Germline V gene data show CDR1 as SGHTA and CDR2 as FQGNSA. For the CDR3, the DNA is TGTGCCAGCAGCTTGAACGGGGCGGGGGAGACCCAGTACTTC. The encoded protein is CASSLNGAGETQYF.

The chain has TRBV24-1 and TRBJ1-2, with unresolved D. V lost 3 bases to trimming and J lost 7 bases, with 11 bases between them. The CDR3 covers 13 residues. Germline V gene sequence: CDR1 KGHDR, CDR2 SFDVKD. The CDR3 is CATSDGPGRGYTF. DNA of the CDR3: TGTGCCACCAGTGATGGGCCGGGCCGTGGCTACACCTTC.

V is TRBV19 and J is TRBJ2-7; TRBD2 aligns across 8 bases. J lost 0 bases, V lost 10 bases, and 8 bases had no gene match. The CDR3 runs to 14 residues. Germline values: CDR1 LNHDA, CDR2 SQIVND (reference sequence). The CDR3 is CATSPGGGSYEQYF. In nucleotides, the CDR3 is TGTGCCACGTCGCCGGGGGGGGGCTCCTACGAGCAGTACTTC.

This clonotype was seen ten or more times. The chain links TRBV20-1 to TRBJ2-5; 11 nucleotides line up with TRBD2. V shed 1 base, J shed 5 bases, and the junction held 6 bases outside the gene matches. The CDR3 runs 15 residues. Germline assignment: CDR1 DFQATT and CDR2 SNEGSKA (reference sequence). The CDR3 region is CSARVSGGAGETQYF. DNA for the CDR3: TGCAGTGCTAGAGTTAGCGGGGGGGCCGGGGAGACCCAGTACTTC.

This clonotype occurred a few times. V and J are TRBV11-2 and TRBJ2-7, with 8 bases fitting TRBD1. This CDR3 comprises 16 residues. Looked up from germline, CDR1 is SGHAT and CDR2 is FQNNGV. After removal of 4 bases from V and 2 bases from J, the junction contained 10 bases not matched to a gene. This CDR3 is CASSSSAGTGPYEQYF. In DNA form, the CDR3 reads TGTGCCAGCAGCTCCTCCGCCGGGACAGGACCCTACGAGCAGTACTTC.

The DNA for the CDR3 is TGTGCCAGCAGCCCGCCGAGATCGGGGCTAACCAAAAACATTCAGTACTTC. Translation: CASSPPRSGLTKNIQYF. The chain uses TRBV13 and TRBJ2-4; D may correspond to TRBD1 or TRBD2 (5 bases each). CDR1 is PRHDT and CDR2 is FYEKMQ in the germline V gene (reference sequence). The CDR3 is made up of 17 amino acids. Trimming removed 5 bases at V and 2 bases at J, with 19 bases between.

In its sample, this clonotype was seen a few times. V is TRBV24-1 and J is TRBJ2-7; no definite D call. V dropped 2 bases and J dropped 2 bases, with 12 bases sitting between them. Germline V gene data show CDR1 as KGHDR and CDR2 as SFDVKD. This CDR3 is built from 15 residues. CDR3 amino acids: CATSDSRSRPYEQYF. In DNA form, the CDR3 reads TGTGCCACCAGTGATTCCCGATCCCGACCCTACGAGCAGTACTTC.

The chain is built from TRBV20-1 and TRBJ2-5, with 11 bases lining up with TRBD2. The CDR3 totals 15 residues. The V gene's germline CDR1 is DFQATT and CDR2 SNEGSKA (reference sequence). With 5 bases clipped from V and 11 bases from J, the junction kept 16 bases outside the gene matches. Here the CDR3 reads CSAGKGLAVDNEQYF. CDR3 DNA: TGCAGTGCTGGCAAGGGACTAGCGGTCGACAATGAGCAGTACTTC.

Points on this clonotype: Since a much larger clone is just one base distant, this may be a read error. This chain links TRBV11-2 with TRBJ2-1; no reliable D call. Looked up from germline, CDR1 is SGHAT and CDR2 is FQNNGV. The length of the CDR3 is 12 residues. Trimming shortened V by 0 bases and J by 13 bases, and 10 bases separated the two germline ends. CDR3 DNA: TGTGCCAGCAGCTTAGATTCAGAGACCCAGTTCTTC. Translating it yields CASSLDSETQFF.

CDR3 in DNA: TGTGCCAGCAGTTTAGGGCTCGGGACAGGGGGCAGTGGGGCCAACGTCCTGACTTTC. Translation: CASSLGLGTGGSGANVLTF. This chain uses TRBV12-3 or TRBV12-4 with TRBJ2-6, with TRBD1 identical over 12 bases. The CDR3 totals 19 residues. V dropped 1 base and J dropped 3; count of bases not matched to a gene: 7.

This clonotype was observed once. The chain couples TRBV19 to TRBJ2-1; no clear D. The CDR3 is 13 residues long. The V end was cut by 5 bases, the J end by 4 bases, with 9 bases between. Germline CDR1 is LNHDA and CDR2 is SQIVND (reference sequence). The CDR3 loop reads CASSGVLYNEQFF. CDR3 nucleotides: TGTGCCAGTAGTGGCGTTTTGTACAATGAGCAGTTCTTC.

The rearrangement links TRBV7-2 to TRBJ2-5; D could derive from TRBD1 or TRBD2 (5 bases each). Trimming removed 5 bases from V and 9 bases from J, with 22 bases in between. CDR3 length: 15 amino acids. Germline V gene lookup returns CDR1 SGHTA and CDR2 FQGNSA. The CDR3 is CASSPGRGAHQPQYF. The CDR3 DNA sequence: TGTGCCAGCAGCCCCGGTAGAGGGGCTCATCAGCCCCAGTACTTC.

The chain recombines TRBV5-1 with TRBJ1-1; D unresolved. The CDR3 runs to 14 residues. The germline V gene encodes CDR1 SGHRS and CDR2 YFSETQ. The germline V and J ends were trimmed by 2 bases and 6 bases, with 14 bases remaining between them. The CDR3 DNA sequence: TGCGCCAGCAGCTTTCAGCCGCCTAACGCTGAAGCTTTCTTT. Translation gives CASSFQPPNAEAFF.

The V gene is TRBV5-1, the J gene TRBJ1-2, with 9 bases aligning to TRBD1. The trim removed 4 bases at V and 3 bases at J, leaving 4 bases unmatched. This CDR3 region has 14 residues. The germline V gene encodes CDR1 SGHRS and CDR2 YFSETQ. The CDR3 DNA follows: TGCGCCAGCAGCACCCGACAGGGGGACTATGGCTACACCTTC. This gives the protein CASSTRQGDYGYTF. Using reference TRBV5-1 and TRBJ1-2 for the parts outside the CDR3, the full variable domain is KAGVTQTPRYLIKTRGQQVTLSCSPISGHRSVSWYQQTPGQGLQFLFEYFSETQRNKGNFPGRFSGRQFSNSRSEMNVSTLELGDSALYLCASSTRQGDYGYTFGSGTRLTVV.

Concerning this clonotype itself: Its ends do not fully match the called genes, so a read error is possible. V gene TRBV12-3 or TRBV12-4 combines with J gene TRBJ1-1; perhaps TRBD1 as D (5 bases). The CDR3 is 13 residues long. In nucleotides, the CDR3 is TGTGCCGGCAGTTTAACAGGGAACACTGAAGCTTTCTTT. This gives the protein CAGSLTGNTEAFF.

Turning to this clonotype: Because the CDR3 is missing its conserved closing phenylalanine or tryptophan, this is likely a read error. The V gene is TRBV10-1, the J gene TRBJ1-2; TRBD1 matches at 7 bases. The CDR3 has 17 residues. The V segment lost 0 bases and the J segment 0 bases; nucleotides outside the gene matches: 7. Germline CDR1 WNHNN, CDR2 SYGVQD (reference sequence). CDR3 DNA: TGCGCCAGCAGTGAGTCGACAGGGATCGGAGCTAACTATGGCTACACCGTC. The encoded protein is CASSESTGIGANYGYTV.

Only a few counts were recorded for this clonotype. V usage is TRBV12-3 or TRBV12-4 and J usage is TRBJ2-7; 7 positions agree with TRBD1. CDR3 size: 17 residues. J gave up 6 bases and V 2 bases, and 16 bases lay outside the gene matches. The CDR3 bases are TGTGCCAGCAGTTTAATTTCCCTTGCAGGGGGATTGACCGAGCAGTACTTC. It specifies CASSLISLAGGLTEQYF.

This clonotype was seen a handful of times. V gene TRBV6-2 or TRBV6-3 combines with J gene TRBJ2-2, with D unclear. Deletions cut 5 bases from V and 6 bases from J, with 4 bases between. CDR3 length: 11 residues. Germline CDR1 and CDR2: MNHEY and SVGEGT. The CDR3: CASSPAGELFF. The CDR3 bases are TGTGCCAGCAGTCCGGCCGGGGAGCTGTTTTTT.